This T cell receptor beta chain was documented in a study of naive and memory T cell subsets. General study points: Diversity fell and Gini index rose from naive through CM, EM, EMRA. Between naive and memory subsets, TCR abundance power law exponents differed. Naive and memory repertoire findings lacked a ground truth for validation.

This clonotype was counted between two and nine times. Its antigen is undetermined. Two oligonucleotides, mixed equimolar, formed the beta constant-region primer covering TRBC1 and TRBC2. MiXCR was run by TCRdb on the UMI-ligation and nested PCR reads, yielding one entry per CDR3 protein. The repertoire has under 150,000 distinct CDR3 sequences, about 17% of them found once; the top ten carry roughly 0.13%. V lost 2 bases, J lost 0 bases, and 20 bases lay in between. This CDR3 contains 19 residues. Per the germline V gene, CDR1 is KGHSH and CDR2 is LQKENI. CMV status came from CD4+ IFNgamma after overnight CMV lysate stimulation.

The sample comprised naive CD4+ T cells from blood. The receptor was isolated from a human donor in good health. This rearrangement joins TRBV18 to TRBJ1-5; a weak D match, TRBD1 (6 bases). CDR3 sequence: CASSPENRGTSDSNQPQHF. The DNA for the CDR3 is TGTGCCAGCTCACCAGAGAACCGGGGGACATCAGATAGCAATCAGCCCCAGCATTTT.